The TCR beta chain described here comes from a study of blood T cell repertoires in COVID-19 (dated by TCRdb to 2020 to 2021). For the study in its entirety: Samples from collaborators originated in the United States, Italy and Spain and spanned both the acute and convalescent phases of COVID-19. The material from the prospective study consisted of cDNA or gDNA derived from T cells, B-cell-depleted T cells, or PBMCs. The dataset comprised deeply sampled blood TCRbeta repertoires from subjects exposed to, actively infected with, or recovered from COVID-19. The repertoires were released in a freely available public database intended as a resource for research on the immune response to SARS-CoV-2. Samples were obtained from the ongoing ImmuneRACE study (first 160 participants) and from some 1,300 subjects provided by 6 global collaborators. Nearly every sample came with metadata listing a de-identified subject ID, COVID-19 status, age in years and sex. HLA class I and class II types, where available, came from metadata supplied by the sample provider rather than from assay-based typing.

Broad study findings and their caveats: The amount of clinical and demographic metadata varied by source and participant and was provided uncurated.

The immunoSEQ Assay, a bias-controlled multiplex PCR, was used to amplify TCRbeta CDR3 regions from genomic DNA. Per the authors' processing: The number of nucleated cells in each sample was estimated by amplification of reference gene primers within the assay. To quantify the absolute abundance of each unique TCRbeta CDR3 rearrangement, sequence reads were collapsed and filtered. Productive Simpson clonality was computed per sample as the square root of Simpson's diversity index over productive rearrangements. What TCRdb holds here is the immuneACCESS table cut down to in-frame rearrangements. Part of the clones is not present; checked against another copy, under half of the missing clones reflect an unresolved V gene, and the others are unexplained. The V and J calls and clone size come from that table; D and trimming were worked out from the DNA. This sample gives a few hundred thousand clones in total; roughly 90% of them show up just once. The ten most abundant clones make up around 10% of the sample.

In Seattle, one collaborating source enrolled patients while the infection was active and tracked those patients longitudinally over the course of disease. The collaborating institutions used their own protocols to collect whole blood in K2EDTA tubes. For TCRbeta analysis, collaborator samples were shipped as frozen whole blood, as isolated PBMCs, or as DNA extracted from either sample type. On this clone itself: Its cognate antigen has yet to be identified. Nothing much larger sits one base from this clone, and base qualities are not available.

The junction shows trimming of 0 bases on V and 4 bases on J, and the gene matches do not reach 5 bases of it. For CDR1 and CDR2, the germline V gene lists MNHEY and SVGEGT. CDR3 length: 16 amino acids, cysteine to phenylalanine. The entry retains the CDR3 DNA only, 48 bases that are in frame from base 1. What was sequenced was peripheral blood. The sequence links TRBV6-2 or TRBV6-3 to TRBJ2-2; 7 middle bases align to TRBD1. The receptor comes from a woman in her 30s with COVID-19, enrolled during active disease. The nucleotide sequence reads TGTGCCAGCAGTTACTCACCGAACAGGGGCACCGGGGAGCTGTTTTTT. It specifies CASSYSPNRGTGELFF.